This TCR beta chain came from a study of Ad26.COV2.S vaccination and SARS-CoV-2 variants. Study in general: Ad26.COV2.S shots went into the muscle once or twice, 56 days apart. Whole-study results and caveats: Reportedly, spike-specific CD8+ and CD4+ T cell responses achieved substantial breadth once vaccination had taken place. Relative to placebo recipients, vaccine recipients exhibited elevated spike-specific TCR breadth.

The repertoire was sequenced with immunoSEQ multiplex PCR; TCRdb's copy has only in-frame clones and lacks some. This table holds over 350,000 clones, about nine tenths found once. Concerning this clone itself: Its antigen remains unidentified.

The treatment here: about 20 received Ad26.COV2.S at low or high dose, single or two shots; about 5 received placebo; per-sample allocation not given. Sampling occurred on day 63 after the first vaccine or placebo injection. This CDR3 contains 13 residues. V was trimmed by 2 bases and J by 5 bases, leaving 9 bases between them. Germline-derived CDR1 and CDR2 are MNHEY and SVGAGI. The sequence was obtained from a person between 18 and 60 years old who received the Ad26.COV2.S COVID-19 vaccine or a placebo. The sample consisted of peripheral blood, taken in a trial of Ad26.COV2.S vaccine versus placebo. This chain joins TRBV6-5 and TRBJ1-1; unclear D gene. CDR3 sequence: CASSYARVTEAFF. The CDR3 region has the DNA TGTGCCAGCAGTTACGCGAGGGTGACTGAAGCTTTCTTT.